The present TCR beta chain was sequenced within a study of tumor-infiltrating lymphocytes in oesophageal squamous cell carcinoma. CDR1 and CDR2 (germline): SGHVS, FNYEAQ. Trimming shortened V by 4 bases and J by 3 bases, and 12 bases separated the two germline ends. The CDR3 extends over 14 amino acids. A single record per CDR3 protein comes from TCRdb applying MiXCR to the PCR reads. The sample lists under 15,000 distinct CDR3 sequences, over 50% occurring once. The chain couples TRBV7-6 to TRBJ2-5, with D maybe TRBD1 (6 bases). This clonotype was sampled from a female donor with esophageal squamous cell carcinoma. Material: esophageal tumor tissue. For the CDR3, the DNA is TGTGCCAGCAGCTCGTACAGGGTCGAAGAGACCCAGTACTTC. It specifies CASSSYRVEETQYF.